This T cell receptor (beta chain) stems from a study of blood T cell repertoires in COVID-19. Trimming pared 2 bases from V and 6 bases from J, leaving 16 bases between. Germline values: CDR1 MDHEN, CDR2 SYDVKM. The CDR3 contains 15 residues. TCRdb keeps only in-frame clones here, not all; method: immunoSEQ multiplex PCR. In the table there are around 87,000 clones, 80% of which are singletons. The sequencing input was peripheral blood. This sequence was found in a human donor in a cohort sampled during active COVID-19. This rearrangement joins TRBV28 to TRBJ1-1, with D possibly TRBD1 on 5 matching bases. CDR3 sequence (DNA): TGTGCCAGCAGTTTAGCGGGGGGAATCTTCCCTGAAGCTTTCTTT. Its protein product is CASSLAGGIFPEAFF.